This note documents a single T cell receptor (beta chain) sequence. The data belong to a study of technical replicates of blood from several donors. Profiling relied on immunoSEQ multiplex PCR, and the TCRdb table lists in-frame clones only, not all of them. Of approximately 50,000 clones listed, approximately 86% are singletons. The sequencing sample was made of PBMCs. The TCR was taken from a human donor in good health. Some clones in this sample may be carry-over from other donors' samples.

CDR3 nucleotides: TGTGCCAGCAGCTTAGGGCGCGGCGCCTACGAGCAGTACTTC. This translates into CASSLGRGAYEQYF. The J gene is TRBJ2-7, the V gene TRBV7-2, with D unresolved. CDR1 is SGHTA, CDR2 FQGNSA, per germline. This CDR3 has 14 residues. V dropped 1 base and J dropped 2 bases, with 9 bases sitting between them.